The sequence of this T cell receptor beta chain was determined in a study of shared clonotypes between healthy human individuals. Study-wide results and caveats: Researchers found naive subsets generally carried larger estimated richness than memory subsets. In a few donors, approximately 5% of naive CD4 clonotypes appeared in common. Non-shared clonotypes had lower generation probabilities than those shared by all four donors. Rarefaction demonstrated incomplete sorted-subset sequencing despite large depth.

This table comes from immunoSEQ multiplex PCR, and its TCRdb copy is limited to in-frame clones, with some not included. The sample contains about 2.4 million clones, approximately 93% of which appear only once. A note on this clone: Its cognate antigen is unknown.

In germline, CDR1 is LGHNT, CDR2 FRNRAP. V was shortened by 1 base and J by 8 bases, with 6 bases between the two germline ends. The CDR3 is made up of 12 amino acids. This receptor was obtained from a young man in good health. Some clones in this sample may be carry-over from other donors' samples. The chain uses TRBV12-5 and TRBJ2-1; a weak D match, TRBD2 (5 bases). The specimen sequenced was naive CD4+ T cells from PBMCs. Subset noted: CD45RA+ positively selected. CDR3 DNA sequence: TGTGCTAGTGGTTTGGGGGGAGATGAGCAGTTCTTC. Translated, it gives CASGLGGDEQFF.